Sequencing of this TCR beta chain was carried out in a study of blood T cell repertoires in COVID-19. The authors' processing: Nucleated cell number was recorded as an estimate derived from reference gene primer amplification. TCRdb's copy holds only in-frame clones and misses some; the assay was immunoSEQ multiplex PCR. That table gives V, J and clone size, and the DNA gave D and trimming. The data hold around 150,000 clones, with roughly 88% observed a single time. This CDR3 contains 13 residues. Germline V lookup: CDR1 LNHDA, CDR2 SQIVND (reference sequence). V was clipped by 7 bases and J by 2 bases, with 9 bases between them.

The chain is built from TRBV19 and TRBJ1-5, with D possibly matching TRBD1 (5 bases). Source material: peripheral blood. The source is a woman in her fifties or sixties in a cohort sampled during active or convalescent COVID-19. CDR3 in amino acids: CASTRVGNQPQHF. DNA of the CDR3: TGTGCCAGTACCAGGGTTGGCAATCAGCCCCAGCATTTT. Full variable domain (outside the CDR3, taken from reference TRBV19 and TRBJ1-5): DGGITQSPKYLFRKEGQNVTLSCEQNLNHDAMYWYRQDPGQGLRLIYYSQIVNDFQKGDIAEGYSVSREKKESFPLTVTSAQKNPTAFYLCASTRVGNQPQHFGDGTRLSIL.